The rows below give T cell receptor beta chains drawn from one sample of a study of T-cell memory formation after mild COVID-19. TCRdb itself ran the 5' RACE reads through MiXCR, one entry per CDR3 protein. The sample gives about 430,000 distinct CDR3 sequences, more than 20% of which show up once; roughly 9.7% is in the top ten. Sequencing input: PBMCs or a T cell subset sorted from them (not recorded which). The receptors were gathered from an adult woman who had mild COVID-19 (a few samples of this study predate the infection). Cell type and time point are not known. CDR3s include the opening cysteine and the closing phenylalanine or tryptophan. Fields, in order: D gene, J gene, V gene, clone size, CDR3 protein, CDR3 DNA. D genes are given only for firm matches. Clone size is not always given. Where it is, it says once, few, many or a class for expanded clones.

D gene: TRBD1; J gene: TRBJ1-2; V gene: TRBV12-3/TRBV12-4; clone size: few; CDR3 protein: CASSLGPSGTDSHGYTF; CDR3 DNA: TGTGCCAGCAGTTTAGGTCCCTCCGGGACAGATAGCCATGGCTACACCTTC
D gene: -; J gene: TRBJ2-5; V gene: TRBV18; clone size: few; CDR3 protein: CASSHPGRRGETQYF; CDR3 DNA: TGTGCCAGCTCACACCCGGGCCGGAGGGGAGAGACCCAGTACTTC
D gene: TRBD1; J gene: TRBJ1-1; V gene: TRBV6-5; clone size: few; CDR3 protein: CASRAWTGALNTEAFF; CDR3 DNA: TGTGCCAGTCGGGCCTGGACAGGGGCCCTGAACACTGAAGCTTTCTTT
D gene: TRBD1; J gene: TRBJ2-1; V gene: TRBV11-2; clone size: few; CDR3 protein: CASSLRQGARNEQFF; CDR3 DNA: TGTGCCAGCAGCTTACGACAGGGGGCTCGGAATGAGCAGTTCTTC
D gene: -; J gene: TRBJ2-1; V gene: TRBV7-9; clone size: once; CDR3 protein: CASSSGPPDEQFF; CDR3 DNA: TGTGCCAGCAGCTCGGGACCGCCGGATGAGCAGTTCTTC
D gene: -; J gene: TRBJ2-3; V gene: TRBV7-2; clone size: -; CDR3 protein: CASSLTPGGKTTDTQYF; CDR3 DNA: TGTGCCAGCAGCTTAACCCCGGGCGGGAAGACCACAGATACGCAGTATTTT
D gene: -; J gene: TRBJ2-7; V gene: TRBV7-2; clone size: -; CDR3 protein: CASSLSNSNYEQYF; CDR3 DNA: TGTGCCAGCAGCTTATCTAACAGCAATTACGAGCAGTACTTC
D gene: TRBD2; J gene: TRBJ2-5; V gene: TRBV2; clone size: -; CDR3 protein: CASIAGTSGRAGETQYF; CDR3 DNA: TGTGCCAGCATCGCCGGGACTAGCGGGAGGGCCGGAGAGACCCAGTACTTC
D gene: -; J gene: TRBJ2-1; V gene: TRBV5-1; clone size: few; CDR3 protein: CASSRDRNEQFF; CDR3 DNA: TGCGCCAGCAGCCGTGACAGGAATGAGCAGTTCTTC
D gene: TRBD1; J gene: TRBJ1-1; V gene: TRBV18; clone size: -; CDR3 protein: CASSPPGQPSNTEAFF; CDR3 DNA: TGTGCCAGCTCACCGCCGGGACAGCCATCGAACACTGAAGCTTTCTTT
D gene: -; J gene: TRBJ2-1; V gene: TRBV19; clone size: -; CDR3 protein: CASSIIGENEQFF; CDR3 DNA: TGTGCCAGTAGTATCATCGGTGAAAATGAGCAGTTCTTC
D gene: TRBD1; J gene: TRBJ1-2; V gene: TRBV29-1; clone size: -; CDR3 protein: CSVVGMQQGTNYGYTF; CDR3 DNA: TGCAGCGTTGTGGGGATGCAACAGGGGACTAACTATGGCTACACCTTC
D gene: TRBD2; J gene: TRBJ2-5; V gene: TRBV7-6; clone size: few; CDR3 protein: CASSLGLAGRRTQYF; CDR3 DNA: TGTGCCAGCAGCTTAGGATTAGCGGGGAGACGGACCCAGTACTTC
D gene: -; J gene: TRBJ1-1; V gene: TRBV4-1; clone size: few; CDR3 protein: CASSQRLNTEAFF; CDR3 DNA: TGCGCCAGCAGCCAACGCCTGAACACTGAAGCTTTCTTT
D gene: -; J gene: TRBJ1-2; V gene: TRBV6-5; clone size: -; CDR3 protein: CASSYTGTVYGYTF; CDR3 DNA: TGTGCCAGCAGTTACACCGGGACGGTCTATGGCTACACCTTC
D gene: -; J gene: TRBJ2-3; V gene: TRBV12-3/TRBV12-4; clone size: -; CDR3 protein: CASTRVNTDTQYF; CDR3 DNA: TGTGCCAGCACGAGGGTGAACACAGATACGCAGTATTTT
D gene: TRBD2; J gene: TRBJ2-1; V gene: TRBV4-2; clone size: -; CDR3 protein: CASSQEGGRVYNEQFF; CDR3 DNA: TGTGCCAGCAGCCAAGAGGGCGGGAGGGTTTACAATGAGCAGTTCTTC
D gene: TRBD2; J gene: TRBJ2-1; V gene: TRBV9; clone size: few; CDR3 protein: CASSVGGGSSYNEQFF; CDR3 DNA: TGTGCCAGCAGCGTAGGGGGCGGGAGCAGCTACAATGAGCAGTTCTTC
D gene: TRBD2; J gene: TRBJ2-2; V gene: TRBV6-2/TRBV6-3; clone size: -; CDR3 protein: CASRTEPTSAGPTGELFF; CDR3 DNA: TGTGCCAGCAGGACCGAACCAACTAGCGCAGGGCCCACCGGGGAGCTGTTTTTT
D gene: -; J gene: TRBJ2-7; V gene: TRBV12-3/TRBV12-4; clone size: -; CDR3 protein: CASSIAEPYEQYF; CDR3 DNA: TGTGCCAGCAGTATAGCGGAACCCTACGAGCAGTACTTC
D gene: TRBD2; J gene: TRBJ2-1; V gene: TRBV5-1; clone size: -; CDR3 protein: CASSIAGERGNEQFF; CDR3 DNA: TGCGCCAGCAGCATAGCGGGAGAACGGGGGAATGAGCAGTTCTTC
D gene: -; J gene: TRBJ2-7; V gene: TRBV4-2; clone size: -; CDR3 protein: CASSLGSVSYEQYF; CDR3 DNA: TGTGCCAGCAGCCTCGGGTCAGTATCCTACGAGCAGTACTTC
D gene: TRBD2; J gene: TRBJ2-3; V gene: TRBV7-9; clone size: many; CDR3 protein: CASSLRTSASTDTQYF; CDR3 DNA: TGTGCCAGCAGCTTAAGGACTAGCGCTAGCACAGATACGCAGTATTTT
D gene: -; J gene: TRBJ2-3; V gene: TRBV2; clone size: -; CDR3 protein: CASSVGGLGGTDTQYF; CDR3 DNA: TGTGCCAGCAGTGTAGGAGGGCTCGGGGGCACAGATACGCAGTATTTT
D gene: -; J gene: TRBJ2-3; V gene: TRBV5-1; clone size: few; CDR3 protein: CASSLYGSRDTQYF; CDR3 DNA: TGCGCCAGCAGCTTGTATGGTTCCAGGGATACGCAGTATTTT
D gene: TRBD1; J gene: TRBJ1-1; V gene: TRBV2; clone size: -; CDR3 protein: CASRYRGATEAFF; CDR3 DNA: TGTGCCAGCAGGTACAGGGGAGCCACTGAAGCTTTCTTT
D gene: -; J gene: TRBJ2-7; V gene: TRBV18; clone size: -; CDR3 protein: CASSPTYQGGYEQYF; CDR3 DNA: TGTGCCAGCTCACCAACCTACCAGGGGGGATACGAGCAGTACTTC
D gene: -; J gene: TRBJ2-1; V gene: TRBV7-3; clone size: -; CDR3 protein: CASSLTSDEQFF; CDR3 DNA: TGTGCCAGCAGCTTAACGTCGGATGAGCAGTTCTTC
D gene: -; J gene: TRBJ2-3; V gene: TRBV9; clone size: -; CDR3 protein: CASSVVTDPTGDTQYF; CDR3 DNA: TGTGCCAGCAGCGTAGTAACCGACCCGACAGGAGATACGCAGTATTTT
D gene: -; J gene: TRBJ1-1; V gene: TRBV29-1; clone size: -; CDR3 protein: CSVWTGGTEAFF; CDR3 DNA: TGCAGCGTTTGGACCGGTGGCACTGAAGCTTTCTTT
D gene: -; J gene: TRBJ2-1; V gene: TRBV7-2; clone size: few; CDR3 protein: CASSLQGRDEQFF; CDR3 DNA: TGTGCCAGCAGCTTACAGGGGCGGGATGAGCAGTTCTTC
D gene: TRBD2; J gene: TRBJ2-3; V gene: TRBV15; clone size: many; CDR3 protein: CATSRDWTSGGTDTQYF; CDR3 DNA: TGTGCCACCAGCAGAGATTGGACTAGCGGGGGCACAGATACGCAGTATTTT
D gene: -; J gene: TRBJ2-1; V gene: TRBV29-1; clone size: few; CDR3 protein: CSVELPAHNEQFF; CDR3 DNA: TGCAGCGTTGAACTCCCGGCACACAATGAGCAGTTCTTC
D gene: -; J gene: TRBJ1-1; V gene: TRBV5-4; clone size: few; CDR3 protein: CASSPFPGTEAFF; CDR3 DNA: TGTGCCAGCAGCCCCTTCCCGGGTACTGAAGCTTTCTTT
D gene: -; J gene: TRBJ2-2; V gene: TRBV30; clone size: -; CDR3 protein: CAWTVGNTGELFF; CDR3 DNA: TGTGCCTGGACCGTGGGGAACACCGGGGAGCTGTTTTTT
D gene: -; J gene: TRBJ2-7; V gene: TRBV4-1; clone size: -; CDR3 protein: CASSQGILGPPSHEQYF; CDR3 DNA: TGCGCCAGCAGCCAAGGGATTTTAGGACCCCCGTCCCACGAGCAGTACTTC
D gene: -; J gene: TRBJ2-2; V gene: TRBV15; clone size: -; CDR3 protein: CATSRGRRENTGELFF; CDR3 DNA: TGTGCCACCAGCAGAGGTCGGCGGGAGAACACCGGGGAGCTGTTTTTT
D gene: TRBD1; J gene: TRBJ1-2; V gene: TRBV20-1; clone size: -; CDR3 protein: CSARRTGHGDGYTF; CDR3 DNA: TGCAGTGCCAGACGGACAGGGCATGGGGATGGCTACACCTTC
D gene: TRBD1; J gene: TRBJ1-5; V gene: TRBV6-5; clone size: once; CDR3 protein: CASRGQSYQPQHF; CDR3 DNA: TGTGCCAGCAGGGGACAGAGTTATCAGCCCCAGCATTTT
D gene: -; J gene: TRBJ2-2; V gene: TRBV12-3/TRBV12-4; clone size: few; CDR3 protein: CASSVQGYTGELFF; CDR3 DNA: TGTGCCAGCAGTGTCCAGGGTTACACCGGGGAGCTGTTTTTT
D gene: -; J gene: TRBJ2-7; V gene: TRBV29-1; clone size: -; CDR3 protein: CSVEKTADSYEQYF; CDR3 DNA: TGCAGCGTTGAAAAAACCGCCGACTCCTACGAGCAGTACTTC
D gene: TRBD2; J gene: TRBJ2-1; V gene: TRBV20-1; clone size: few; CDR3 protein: CSASPTSGRSYNEQFF; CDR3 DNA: TGCAGTGCTAGTCCGACTAGCGGGAGGTCCTACAATGAGCAGTTCTTC
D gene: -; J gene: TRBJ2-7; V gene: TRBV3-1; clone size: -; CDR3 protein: CASSQEVAGFFSAEQYF; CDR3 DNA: TGTGCCAGCAGCCAAGAGGTCGCAGGGTTCTTTTCGGCCGAGCAGTACTTC
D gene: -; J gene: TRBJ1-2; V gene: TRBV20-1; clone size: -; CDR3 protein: CSATRGRAGGRYGYTF; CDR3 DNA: TGCAGTGCTACCCGAGGGAGGGCCGGGGGCCGCTATGGCTACACCTTC
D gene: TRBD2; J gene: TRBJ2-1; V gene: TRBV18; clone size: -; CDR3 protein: CASSPSPPGGYGEQFF; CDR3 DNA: TGTGCCAGCTCACCGTCTCCCCCGGGAGGTTATGGTGAGCAGTTCTTC
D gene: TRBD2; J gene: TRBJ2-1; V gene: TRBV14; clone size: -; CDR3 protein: CASSHPPDRGLAGAEQFF; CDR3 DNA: TGTGCCAGCAGCCACCCTCCAGACAGGGGACTAGCGGGAGCCGAGCAGTTCTTC
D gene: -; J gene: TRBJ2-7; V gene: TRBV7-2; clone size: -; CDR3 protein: CASSLDSYSYEQYF; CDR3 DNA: TGTGCCAGCAGCTTGGACAGTTACTCCTACGAGCAGTACTTC
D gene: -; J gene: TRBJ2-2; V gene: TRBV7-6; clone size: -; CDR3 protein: CASSLAPSLFGELFF; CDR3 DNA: TGTGCCAGCAGCTTAGCCCCCTCCCTCTTTGGGGAGCTGTTTTTT
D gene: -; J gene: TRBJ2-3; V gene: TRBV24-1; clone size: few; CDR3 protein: CATSDVGDTGLGTDTQYF; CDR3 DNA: TGTGCCACCAGTGATGTTGGGGACACAGGGTTGGGCACAGATACGCAGTATTTT
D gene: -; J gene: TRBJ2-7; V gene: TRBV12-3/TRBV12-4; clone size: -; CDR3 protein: CASSLHVGLSYEQYF; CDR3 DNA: TGTGCCAGCAGTTTACACGTAGGGCTCTCCTACGAGCAGTACTTC
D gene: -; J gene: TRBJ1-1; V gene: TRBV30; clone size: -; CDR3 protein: CAWTPNANTEAFF; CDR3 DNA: TGTGCCTGGACCCCAAATGCGAACACTGAAGCTTTCTTT
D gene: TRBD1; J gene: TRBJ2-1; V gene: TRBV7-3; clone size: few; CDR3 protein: CASSLMDRGLSYNEQFF; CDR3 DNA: TGTGCCAGCAGCCTCATGGACAGGGGGCTCTCCTACAATGAGCAGTTCTTC
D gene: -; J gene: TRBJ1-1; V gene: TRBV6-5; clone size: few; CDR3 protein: CASSYSRGSATEAFF; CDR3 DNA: TGTGCCAGCAGTTACTCGCGGGGGAGCGCCACTGAAGCTTTCTTT
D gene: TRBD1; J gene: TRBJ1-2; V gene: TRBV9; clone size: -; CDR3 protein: CASSGPGQGSDYGYTF; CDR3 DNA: TGTGCCAGCAGCGGCCCGGGACAGGGGAGCGACTATGGCTACACCTTC